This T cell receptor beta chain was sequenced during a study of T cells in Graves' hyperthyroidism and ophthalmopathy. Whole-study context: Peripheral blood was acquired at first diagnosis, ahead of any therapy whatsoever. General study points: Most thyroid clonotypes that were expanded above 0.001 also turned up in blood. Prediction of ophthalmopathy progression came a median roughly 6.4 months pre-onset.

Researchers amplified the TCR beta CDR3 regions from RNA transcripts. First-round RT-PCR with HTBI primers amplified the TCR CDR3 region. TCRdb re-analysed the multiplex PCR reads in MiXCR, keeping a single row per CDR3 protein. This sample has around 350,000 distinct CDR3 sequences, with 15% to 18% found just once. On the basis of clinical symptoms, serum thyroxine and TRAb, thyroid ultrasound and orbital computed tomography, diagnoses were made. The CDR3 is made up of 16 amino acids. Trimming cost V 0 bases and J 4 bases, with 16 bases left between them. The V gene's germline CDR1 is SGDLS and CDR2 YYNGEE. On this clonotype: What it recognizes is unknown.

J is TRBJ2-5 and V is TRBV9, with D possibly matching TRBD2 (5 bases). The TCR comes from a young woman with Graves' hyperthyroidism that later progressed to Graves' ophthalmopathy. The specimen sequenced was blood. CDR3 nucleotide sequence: TGTGCCAGCAGCGTAGACGGGATAGGCCATCGAGAGACCCAGTACTTC. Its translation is CASSVDGIGHRETQYF. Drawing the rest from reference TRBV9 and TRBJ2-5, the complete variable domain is DSGVTQTPKHLITATGQRVTLRCSPRSGDLSVYWYQQSLDQGLQFLIQYYNGEERAKGNILERFSAQQFPDLHSELNLSSLELGDSALYFCASSVDGIGHRETQYFGPGTRLLVL.